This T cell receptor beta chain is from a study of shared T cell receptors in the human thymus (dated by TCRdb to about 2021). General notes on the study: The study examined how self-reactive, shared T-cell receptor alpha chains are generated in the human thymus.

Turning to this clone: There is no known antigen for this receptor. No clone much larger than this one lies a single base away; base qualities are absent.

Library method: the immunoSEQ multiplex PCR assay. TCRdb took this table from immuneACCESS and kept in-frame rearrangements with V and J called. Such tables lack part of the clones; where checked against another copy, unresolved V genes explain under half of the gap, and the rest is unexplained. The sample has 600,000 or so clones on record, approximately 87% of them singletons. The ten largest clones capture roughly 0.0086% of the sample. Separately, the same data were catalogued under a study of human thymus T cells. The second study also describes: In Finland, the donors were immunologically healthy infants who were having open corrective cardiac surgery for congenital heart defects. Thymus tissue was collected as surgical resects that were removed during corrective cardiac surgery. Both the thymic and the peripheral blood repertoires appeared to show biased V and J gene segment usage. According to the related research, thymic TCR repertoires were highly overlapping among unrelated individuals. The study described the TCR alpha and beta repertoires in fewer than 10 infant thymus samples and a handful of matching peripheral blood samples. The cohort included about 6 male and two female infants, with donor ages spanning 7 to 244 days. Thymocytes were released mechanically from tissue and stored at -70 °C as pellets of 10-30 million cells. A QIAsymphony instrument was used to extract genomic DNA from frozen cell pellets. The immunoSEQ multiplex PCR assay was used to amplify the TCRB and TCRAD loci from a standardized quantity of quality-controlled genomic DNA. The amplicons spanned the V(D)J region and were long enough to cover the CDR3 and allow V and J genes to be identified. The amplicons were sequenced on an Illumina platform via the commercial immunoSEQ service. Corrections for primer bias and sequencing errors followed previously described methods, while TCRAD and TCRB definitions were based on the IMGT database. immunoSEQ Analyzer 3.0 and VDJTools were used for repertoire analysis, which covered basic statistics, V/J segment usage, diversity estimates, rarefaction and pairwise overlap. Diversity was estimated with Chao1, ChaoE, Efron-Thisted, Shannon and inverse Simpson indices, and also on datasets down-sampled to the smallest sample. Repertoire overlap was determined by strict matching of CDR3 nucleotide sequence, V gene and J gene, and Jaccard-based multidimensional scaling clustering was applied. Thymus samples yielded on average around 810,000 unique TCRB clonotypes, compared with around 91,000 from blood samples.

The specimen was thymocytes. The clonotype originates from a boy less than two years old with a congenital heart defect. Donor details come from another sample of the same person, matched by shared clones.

In nucleotides, the sequence is TGTGCCAGCAGCTTGGAGGGCAGGGGGTTTGGCTACACCTTC. Its protein is CASSLEGRGFGYTF. This chain joins TRBV5-6 to TRBJ1-2, with 7 junctional bases fitting TRBD1. From V the trimming removes 0 bases and from J it removes 7 bases, while the gene matches leave 6 bases of the junction unaccounted for. From the cysteine through the phenylalanine, the CDR3 covers 14 amino acids. CDR3 DNA is the only sequence kept; it has 42 bases, read in frame from the first base. The germline V gene supplies CDR1 SGHDT and CDR2 YYEEEE.